Below are 18 T cell receptor beta chains sequenced from a single sample in a study of PD-1 blockade in classical Hodgkin lymphoma. The protocol was immunoSEQ multiplex PCR, while the TCRdb copy is restricted to in-frame clones and leaves out a portion. The sample lists 25,000 to 35,000 clones, 80% occurring once. Time point denoted: cycle 4 day 1 (C4D1), after 6 weeks of nivolumab. Relapse was seen in all patients after autologous stem cell transplantation, and brentuximab vedotin exposure was variable. The specimen comprised peripheral blood mononuclear cells (PBMCs), sampled before the fourth cycle of nivolumab. All receptors come from a human donor with classical Hodgkin lymphoma.

The rearrangement joins TRBV4-2 to TRBJ1-5; 8 bases line up with TRBD1. Germline loops: CDR1 LGHNA, CDR2 YNFKEQ. Trimming removed 0 bases from V and 6 bases from J; junction bases left unmatched: 4. CDR3 length: 15 amino acids. CDR3 DNA: TGTGCCAGCAGCCAAGAGCGGACAGGGATTCAGCCCCAGCATTTT. Translation gives CASSQERTGIQPQHF.

V is TRBV5-6 and J is TRBJ2-1, with 7 bases lining up with TRBD1. This CDR3 comprises 15 residues. Germline loops: CDR1 SGHDT, CDR2 YYEEEE. The V segment lost 4 bases and the J segment 5 bases; nucleotides outside the gene matches: 9. The CDR3 DNA sequence: TGTGCCAGCAGCCCTTACCCAGGGGGTAACAATGAGCAGTTCTTC. Translating it yields CASSPYPGGNNEQFF.

V and J are TRBV15 and TRBJ1-1; weak D call: TRBD1 (5 bases). Germline CDR1 is LNHNV and CDR2 is YYDKDF (reference sequence). The V and J ends lost 0 bases and 1 base respectively, with 12 bases between them. This CDR3 region has 16 residues. In DNA form, the CDR3 reads TGTGCCACCAGCAGAGAGCGACAGAAGGGGAACACTGAAGCTTTCTTT. The encoded protein is CATSRERQKGNTEAFF.

The rearrangement joins TRBV15 to TRBJ2-1; 8 positions match TRBD2. The germline V gene has CDR1 LNHNV and CDR2 YYDKDF (reference sequence). The CDR3 runs to 15 residues. With V trimmed by 1 base and J by 8 bases, 7 bases remained unmatched. The CDR3 reads CATSRVGLVGYEQFF. CDR3 in DNA: TGTGCCACCAGCAGAGTGGGACTAGTTGGGTATGAGCAGTTCTTC.

This chain uses TRBV6-5 with TRBJ2-2; D perhaps matches TRBD2 (7 bases). The CDR3 spans 16 residues. With 0 bases removed from V and 5 bases from J, the gap between germline ends came to 13 bases. Germline V gene data show CDR1 as MNHEY and CDR2 as SVGAGI. CDR3 nucleotides: TGTGCCAGCAGTTACTCCTGGGGGGGACAAACCGGGGAGCTGTTTTTT. It translates to CASSYSWGGQTGELFF.

This clone was seen only a few times. The chain has TRBV15 and TRBJ2-7; 11 bases align to TRBD2. Germline lookup yields CDR1 LNHNV and CDR2 YYDKDF (reference sequence). The CDR3 covers 13 residues. V was clipped by 6 bases and J by 3 bases; unmatched bases: 1. The CDR3 reads CATRTSGSYEQYF. The CDR3 DNA reads TGTGCCACCAGAACTAGCGGGAGCTACGAGCAGTACTTC.

The chain carries TRBV6-6 and TRBJ1-4, with no clear D. Germline-derived CDR1 and CDR2 are MNHNY and SVGAGI (reference sequence). The CDR3 runs to 10 residues. Between the trimmed V and J ends, which lost 6 bases and 12 bases, there was a span of 8 bases. The CDR3, as DNA: TGTGCCAGCAGGGAGATGGAACTGTTTTTT. This translates into CASREMELFF.

The CDR3 loop is CASSLVDYNEQFF. CDR3 DNA sequence: TGTGCCAGCAGCTTGGTGGATTACAATGAGCAGTTCTTC. The chain couples TRBV5-4 to TRBJ2-1, with unresolved D. Germline lookup yields CDR1 SGHNT and CDR2 YYREEE (reference sequence). CDR3 length: 13 residues. V was clipped by 0 bases and J by 4 bases, with 5 bases between them.

The J gene is TRBJ1-2, the V gene TRBV5-6; D unresolved. This CDR3 is built from 14 residues. CDR1 is SGHDT and CDR2 is YYEEEE in the germline V gene. Trimming took off 4 bases at V and 3 bases at J, with 13 bases between the two ends. For the CDR3, the DNA is TGTGCCAGCAGCAGCCGAGGAGCCTACTATGGCTACACCTTC. Its translation is CASSSRGAYYGYTF.

This clone was counted a single time. The chain joins TRBV28 to TRBJ1-1; D is undetermined. Trimming took 4 bases from V and 7 from J, leaving 7 bases between them. CDR3 length: 11 residues. CDR1 and CDR2 from the germline V gene are MDHEN and SYDVKM. CDR3 residues: CASSWGNEAFF. In nucleotides, the CDR3 is TGTGCCAGCAGTTGGGGTAATGAAGCTTTCTTT.

A single count supports this clone. V and J are TRBV9 and TRBJ2-7, with no clear D. Trimming left V 4 bases short and J 0 bases short, with 17 bases between. Germline V gives CDR1 SGDLS, CDR2 YYNGEE. The CDR3 contains 16 residues. CDR3 loop: CASSPMKGLGSYEQYF. In nucleotides, the CDR3 is TGTGCCAGCAGCCCCATGAAGGGCCTGGGCTCCTACGAGCAGTACTTC.

The CDR3 protein is CASRVAGDRYEQYF. DNA for the CDR3: TGTGCCAGCAGGGTAGCGGGAGATCGCTACGAGCAGTACTTC. This rearrangement joins TRBV6-6 to TRBJ2-7, with 9 bases identical to TRBD2. The J segment lost 3 bases and the V segment lost 6 bases, leaving 6 bases of the junction unmatched. This CDR3 contains 14 residues. Germline loops: CDR1 MNHNY, CDR2 SVGAGI (reference sequence).

A remark on this clone: Other nucleotide sequences in the sample specify the same CDR3. CDR3 nucleotides: TGTGCCATCAGTGGCGGGACAAGCTCCTATGGCTACACCTTC. Protein sequence: CAISGGTSSYGYTF. V gene TRBV10-3 combines with J gene TRBJ1-2; D possibly corresponds to TRBD1 (6 bases). Germline V gene sequence: CDR1 ENHRY, CDR2 SYGVKD. The CDR3 totals 14 residues. Trimming took 4 bases from V and 4 from J, leaving 13 bases between them.

The chain joins TRBV6-1 to TRBJ2-1; D possibly corresponds to TRBD1 (6 bases). Looked up from germline, CDR1 is MNHNS and CDR2 is SASEGT. The CDR3 length is 15 residues. The V end lost 2 bases, the J end lost 4 bases, and 12 bases lay between the germline ends. Here the CDR3 reads CASSEIGQLYNEQFF. The DNA for the CDR3 is TGTGCCAGCAGTGAAATTGGACAGTTATACAATGAGCAGTTCTTC.

This clone occurred once. This rearrangement joins TRBV5-1 to TRBJ2-7; TRBD1 is a possible D gene (5 bases). With 5 bases removed from V and 3 bases from J, the gap between germline ends came to 12 bases. The CDR3 is 13 amino acids. CDR1 is SGHRS and CDR2 is YFSETQ in the germline V gene. The CDR3 nucleotides are TGCGCCAGCAGTCCAGGGCCATTCTACGAGCAGTACTTC. Its protein is CASSPGPFYEQYF.

The CDR3 spells CASSLSGYSEAFF. DNA of the CDR3: TGTGCCAGCAGCTTGTCAGGTTATTCTGAAGCTTTCTTT. The J gene is TRBJ1-1, the V gene TRBV5-6; D not resolved. Germline CDR1 is SGHDT and CDR2 is YYEEEE. V was cut by 1 base and J by 6 bases, with 10 bases left in between. The CDR3 runs to 13 residues.

V gene TRBV10-2 combines with J gene TRBJ2-5; no clear D gene. Gene TRBJ2-7 matches the end of the DNA better, so the J call may be wrong. CDR3 length: 13 residues. Germline V gene data show CDR1 as WSHSY and CDR2 as SAAADI. CDR3 DNA: TGCGCCAGCACCCTCGGAGACGCGCACGAGCAGTACTTC. It translates to CASTLGDAHEQYF.

This rearrangement joins TRBV6-4 to TRBJ2-3; TRBD2 agrees at 10 bases. CDR1 and CDR2 (germline): MRHNA, SNTAGT. This CDR3 region has 15 residues. With 0 bases clipped from V and 5 bases from J, the junction kept 2 bases outside the gene matches. The CDR3 spells CASSDSASGGDTQYF. The CDR3 DNA reads as TGTGCCAGCAGTGACTCGGCTAGCGGGGGAGATACGCAGTATTTT.